The 24 T cell receptor beta chains reported below all come from one sample, sequenced in a study of T-cell memory formation after mild COVID-19. MiXCR was run by TCRdb on the 5' RACE reads, yielding one entry per CDR3 protein. The table has 550,000 to 700,000 distinct CDR3 sequences, around 16% seen once; the top ten hold just over 8%. Sequenced sample: PBMCs or a T cell subset sorted from them (not recorded which). The receptors come from an adult woman who had mild COVID-19 (a few samples of this study predate the infection). Cell type and time point are not known.

The gene calls are TRBV7-9 and TRBJ1-1; a possible D gene is TRBD1 (5 bases). Germline-derived CDR1 and CDR2 are SEHNR and FQNEAQ (reference sequence). The V end lost 1 base, the J end lost 4 bases, and 7 bases lay between the germline ends. The CDR3 has 13 residues. The CDR3 loop is CASSLEGSTEAFF. CDR3 DNA: TGTGCCAGCAGCTTAGAGGGGAGCACTGAAGCTTTCTTT.

This clonotype came up a few times. The gene calls are TRBV7-8 and TRBJ1-1; TRBD1 might be the D (6 bases). V was pared by 5 bases and J by 2 bases, with 18 bases between. This CDR3 is built from 16 residues. Germline loops: CDR1 SGHVS, CDR2 FQNEAQ. Written as DNA, the CDR3 is TGTGCCAGCAGCATACCAACCGGGGGGCCCAACACTGAAGCTTTCTTT. It specifies CASSIPTGGPNTEAFF.

The J gene is TRBJ1-2, the V gene TRBV19; D possibly corresponds to TRBD1 (5 bases). CDR1 LNHDA and CDR2 SQIVND come from the germline V gene (reference sequence). This CDR3 has 15 amino acids. Trimming left V 4 bases short and J 3 bases short, with 15 bases between. CDR3 sequence: CASSRARLGDYGYTF. Here the CDR3 DNA reads TGTGCCAGTAGTAGGGCCCGATTGGGGGACTATGGCTACACCTTC.

The V call is TRBV7-9, the J call TRBJ1-4, with TRBD1 as a possible D gene (6 bases). V was shortened by 4 bases and J by 0 bases, with 15 bases between the two germline ends. Looked up from germline, CDR1 is SEHNR and CDR2 is FQNEAQ (reference sequence). The CDR3 extends over 17 amino acids. The CDR3 bases are TGTGCCAGCAGCTGGCCGGGACAACTTGCAACTAATGAAAAACTGTTTTTT. Translated: CASSWPGQLATNEKLFF.

The chain is built from TRBV6-6 and TRBJ2-5; either TRBD1 or TRBD2 may fit D (5 bases each). This CDR3 has 13 residues. The V gene lost 6 bases and the J gene lost 1 base, with 9 bases spanning the gap. Germline CDR1 reads MNHNY; CDR2 reads SVGAGI (reference sequence). The CDR3 loop is CASRGPIQETQYF. In nucleotides, the CDR3 is TGTGCCAGCAGGGGACCGATCCAAGAGACCCAGTACTTC.

The J gene is TRBJ2-1, the V gene TRBV5-1; perhaps TRBD2 as D (6 bases). The CDR3 extends over 15 amino acids. Per germline, CDR1 SGHRS and CDR2 YFSETQ. The V end lost 5 bases, the J end lost 3 bases, and 15 bases lay between the germline ends. CDR3 sequence: CASRGDLADYNEQFF. The CDR3 DNA reads as TGCGCCAGCAGGGGGGACTTAGCGGACTACAATGAGCAGTTCTTC.

The chain joins TRBV20-1 to TRBJ2-7; tentatively, D is TRBD2 (6 bases). CDR1 and CDR2 (germline): DFQATT, SNEGSKA (reference sequence). The CDR3 extends over 18 amino acids. V was shortened by 0 bases and J by 4 bases, with 25 bases between the two germline ends. CDR3 DNA: TGCAGTGCTAGAGATTCATCATTGGCGGCGGGGAAGGGTTACGAGCAGTACTTC. Its translation: CSARDSSLAAGKGYEQYF.

Many counts were recorded for this clonotype. CDR3 nucleotide sequence: TGCGCCAGCAGCTTGGGTAGCGGGCTATACAATGAGCAGTTCTTC. Encoded protein: CASSLGSGLYNEQFF. This chain connects TRBV5-1 to TRBJ2-1, with 7 bases matching TRBD2. Trimming cost V 0 bases and J 4 bases; bases outside gene matches: 4. Germline CDR1 reads SGHRS; CDR2 reads YFSETQ. This CDR3 region has 15 residues. Combining the CDR3 with reference TRBV5-1 and TRBJ2-1 gives the whole variable domain KAGVTQTPRYLIKTRGQQVTLSCSPISGHRSVSWYQQTPGQGLQFLFEYFSETQRNKGNFPGRFSGRQFSNSRSEMNVSTLELGDSALYLCASSLGSGLYNEQFFGPGTRLTVL.

Ten or more counts support this clonotype. The chain combines TRBV6-1 with TRBJ2-7, with 8 bases lining up with TRBD1. With V trimmed by 3 bases and J by 5 bases, 3 bases remained unmatched. The length of the CDR3 is 13 residues. In germline, CDR1 is MNHNS, CDR2 SASEGT. CDR3 nucleotide sequence: TGTGCCAGCAGTGACAGGGGGCTTCACGAGCAGTACTTC. Amino acids: CASSDRGLHEQYF.

This clonotype was seen more than once but under ten times. V and J are TRBV29-1 and TRBJ1-4, with D hard to call. From germline, CDR1 is SQVTM and CDR2 ANQGSEA. The CDR3 contains 12 residues. The V end lost 5 bases, the J end lost 4 bases, and 8 bases lay between the germline ends. The CDR3 region has the DNA TGCAGCGTTCTACAGATTAATGAAAAACTGTTTTTT. It specifies CSVLQINEKLFF.

This clonotype was counted between two and nine times. The chain has TRBV6-1 and TRBJ2-7; no clear D gene. CDR3 length equals 16 residues. V lost 0 bases, J lost 3 bases, and 15 bases lay in between. Germline V gene sequence: CDR1 MNHNS, CDR2 SASEGT. The CDR3 DNA reads TGTGCCAGCAGTGAAGCAAGAGCGCGTGGTGTCTACGAGCAGTACTTC. It codes for CASSEARARGVYEQYF.

The genes are TRBV7-3 and TRBJ2-1; TRBD2 aligns across 14 bases. Per germline, CDR1 SGHTA and CDR2 FQGTGA. This CDR3 is 15 amino acids long. The trim removed 4 bases at V and 10 bases at J, leaving 6 bases unmatched. In DNA form, the CDR3 reads TGTGCCAGCAGCTGGGGACTAGCGGGAGACGGCGAGCAGTTCTTC. Protein sequence: CASSWGLAGDGEQFF. Based on the CDR3 plus reference TRBV7-3 and TRBJ2-1, the full variable domain is GAGVSQTPSNKVTEKGKYVELRCDPISGHTALYWYRQSLGQGPEFLIYFQGTGAADDSGLPNDRFFAVRPEGSVSTLKIQRTERGDSAVYLCASSWGLAGDGEQFFGPGTRLTVL.

This clonotype was observed a few times. V usage is TRBV7-6 and J usage is TRBJ1-2, with 10 bases matching TRBD1. J was trimmed by 3 bases and V by 5 bases; bases with no gene match: 9. This CDR3 contains 16 residues. Per the germline V gene, CDR1 is SGHVS and CDR2 is FNYEAQ. CDR3 DNA: TGTGCCAGCAGCGGATACGGGACAGGGGATCACTATGGCTACACCTTC. As protein: CASSGYGTGDHYGYTF.

The genes are TRBV27 and TRBJ2-3; tentatively, D is TRBD2 (6 bases). There are 16 residues in the CDR3. Germline assignment: CDR1 MNHEY and CDR2 SMNVEV (reference sequence). The ends were cut back, 2 bases at V and 8 bases at J, with 20 bases in the middle. CDR3 residues: CASSLKSSLGGATQYF. The DNA of the CDR3 is TGTGCCAGCAGTTTAAAGTCATCGCTCGGCGGGGCTACGCAGTATTTT.

This clonotype was observed many times. The genes are TRBV3-1 and TRBJ2-1; the match to TRBD2 covers 7 bases. V was clipped by 2 bases and J by 3 bases; unmatched bases: 7. There are 16 residues in the CDR3. The germline V gene has CDR1 LGHDT and CDR2 YNNKEL (reference sequence). This CDR3 reads CASSQLDGRNYNEQFF. CDR3 coding DNA: TGTGCCAGCAGCCAACTCGACGGGAGGAACTACAATGAGCAGTTCTTC.

This clonotype has a count of ten or more. The V and J genes are TRBV15 and TRBJ2-6; perhaps TRBD1 as D (5 bases). The ends were cut back, 4 bases at V and 0 bases at J, with 10 bases in the middle. The CDR3 loop spans 16 amino acids. Germline CDR1 reads LNHNV; CDR2 reads YYDKDF (reference sequence). The chain's CDR3 is CATSTPRVSGANVLTF. The CDR3 DNA reads TGTGCCACCAGCACCCCCAGGGTCTCTGGGGCCAACGTCCTGACTTTC.

The chain recombines TRBV6-4 with TRBJ1-4; 8 bases map to TRBD1. Per germline, CDR1 MRHNA and CDR2 SNTAGT. This CDR3 has 17 residues. J lost 0 bases, V lost 6 bases, and 9 bases had no gene match. Here the CDR3 reads CASRLDRAYATNEKLFF. CDR3 nucleotide sequence: TGTGCCAGCAGGTTGGACAGGGCCTATGCAACTAATGAAAAACTGTTTTTT.

V is TRBV19 and J is TRBJ1-4; no clear D gene. The germline V gene has CDR1 LNHDA and CDR2 SQIVND (reference sequence). V was shortened by 1 base and J by 7 bases, with 13 bases between the two germline ends. This CDR3 comprises 15 residues. Written as DNA, the CDR3 is TGTGCCAGTAGTATAGGAGTTTCGGCTTTTGAAAAACTGTTTTTT. Protein: CASSIGVSAFEKLFF.

This clonotype was seen more than once but under ten times. The rearrangement uses TRBV12-3 or TRBV12-4 and TRBJ2-2; perhaps TRBD1 as D (5 bases). The length of the CDR3 is 16 residues. V was pared by 7 bases and J by 0 bases, with 15 bases between. The chain's CDR3 is CASTLGQGTNTGELFF. CDR3 in DNA: TGTGCCAGCACCCTCGGGCAGGGCACGAACACCGGGGAGCTGTTTTTT.

There are a few counts of this clonotype. The rearrangement links TRBV7-9 to TRBJ1-2; no clear D gene. Deletions cut 1 base from V and 12 bases from J, with 9 bases between. The CDR3 extends over 11 amino acids. CDR1 is SEHNR and CDR2 is FQNEAQ in the germline V gene (reference sequence). CDR3 sequence (DNA): TGTGCCAGCAGCTTAGGACGGCTTGACACCTTC. This encodes CASSLGRLDTF. The variable domain in full, with the rest retrieved from reference TRBV7-9 and TRBJ1-2, is DTGVSQNPRHKITKRGQNVTFRCDPISEHNRLYWYRQTLGQGPEFLTYFQNEAQLEKSRLLSDRFSAERPKGSFSTLEIQRTEQGDSAMYLCASSLGRLDTFGSGTRLTVV.

This clonotype came up a few times. J is TRBJ2-5 and V is TRBV5-1; D not certain. From germline, CDR1 is SGHRS and CDR2 YFSETQ. This CDR3 comprises 13 residues. Trimming removed 5 bases from V and 5 bases from J, with 13 bases in between. The CDR3 sequence: CASRRDTRETQYF. For the CDR3, the DNA is TGCGCCAGCAGAAGAGACACCCGGGAGACCCAGTACTTC. The whole variable domain, filled in from reference TRBV5-1 and TRBJ2-5, reads KAGVTQTPRYLIKTRGQQVTLSCSPISGHRSVSWYQQTPGQGLQFLFEYFSETQRNKGNFPGRFSGRQFSNSRSEMNVSTLELGDSALYLCASRRDTRETQYFGPGTRLLVL.

The CDR3 sequence: CSARDSRAVATEAFF. The CDR3 nucleotides are TGCAGTGCTAGAGATTCCCGGGCCGTGGCCACTGAAGCTTTCTTT. The chain employs TRBV20-1 and TRBJ1-1; D gene uncertain. CDR3 length equals 15 residues. Germline CDR1 reads DFQATT; CDR2 reads SNEGSKA (reference sequence). V dropped 0 bases and J dropped 4 bases, with 15 bases sitting between them.

This clonotype was seen at least ten times. V usage is TRBV5-1 and J usage is TRBJ1-1; 9 nucleotides align to TRBD1. This CDR3 region has 14 residues. Germline assignment: CDR1 SGHRS and CDR2 YFSETQ. The junction had 4 bases not matched to a gene; V was cut back by 3 bases and J by 4 bases. CDR3 DNA sequence: TGCGCCAGCAGCTGGACAGGGGTGAGCACTGAAGCTTTCTTT. Its translation: CASSWTGVSTEAFF. The variable domain in full, completed from reference TRBV5-1 and TRBJ1-1, reads KAGVTQTPRYLIKTRGQQVTLSCSPISGHRSVSWYQQTPGQGLQFLFEYFSETQRNKGNFPGRFSGRQFSNSRSEMNVSTLELGDSALYLCASSWTGVSTEAFFGQGTRLTVV.

This chain links TRBV12-3 or TRBV12-4 with TRBJ1-1; 10 bases map to TRBD1. J lost 0 bases, V lost 9 bases, and 4 bases had no gene match. The CDR3 runs 14 residues. The CDR3 spells CASGTGAMNTEAFF. The CDR3 DNA follows: TGTGCCAGTGGGACAGGGGCCATGAACACTGAAGCTTTCTTT.